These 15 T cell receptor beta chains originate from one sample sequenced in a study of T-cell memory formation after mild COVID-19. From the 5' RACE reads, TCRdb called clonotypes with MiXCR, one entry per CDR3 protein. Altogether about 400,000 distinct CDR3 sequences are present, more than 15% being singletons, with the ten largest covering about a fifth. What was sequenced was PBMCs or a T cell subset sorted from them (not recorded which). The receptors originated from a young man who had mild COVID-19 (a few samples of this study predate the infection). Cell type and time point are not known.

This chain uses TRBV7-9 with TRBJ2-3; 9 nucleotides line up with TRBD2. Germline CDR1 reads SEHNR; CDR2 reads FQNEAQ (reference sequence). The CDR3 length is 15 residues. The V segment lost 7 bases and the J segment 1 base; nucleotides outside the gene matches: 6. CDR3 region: CASTLTSGRTDTQYF. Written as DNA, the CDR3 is TGTGCCAGCACCCTGACTAGCGGACGCACAGATACGCAGTATTTT.

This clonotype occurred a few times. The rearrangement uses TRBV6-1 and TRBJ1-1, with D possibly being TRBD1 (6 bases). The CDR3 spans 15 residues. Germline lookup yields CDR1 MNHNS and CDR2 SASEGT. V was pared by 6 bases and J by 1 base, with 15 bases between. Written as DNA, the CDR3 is TGTGCCAGCAGGAGGGGGGTACAGTGGAACACTGAAGCTTTCTTT. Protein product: CASRRGVQWNTEAFF.

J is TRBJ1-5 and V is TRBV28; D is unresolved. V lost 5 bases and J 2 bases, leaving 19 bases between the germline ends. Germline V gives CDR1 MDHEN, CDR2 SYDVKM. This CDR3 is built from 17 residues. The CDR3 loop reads CASSNRPGSGGNQPQHF. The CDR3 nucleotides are TGTGCCAGCAGTAACCGTCCGGGGAGCGGGGGCAATCAGCCCCAGCATTTT.

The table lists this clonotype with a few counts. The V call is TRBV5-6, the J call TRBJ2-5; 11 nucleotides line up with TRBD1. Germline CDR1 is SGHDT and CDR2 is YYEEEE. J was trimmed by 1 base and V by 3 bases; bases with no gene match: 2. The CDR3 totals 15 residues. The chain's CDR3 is CASSSGTGGQETQYF. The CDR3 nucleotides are TGTGCCAGCAGCTCTGGGACAGGGGGCCAAGAGACCCAGTACTTC.

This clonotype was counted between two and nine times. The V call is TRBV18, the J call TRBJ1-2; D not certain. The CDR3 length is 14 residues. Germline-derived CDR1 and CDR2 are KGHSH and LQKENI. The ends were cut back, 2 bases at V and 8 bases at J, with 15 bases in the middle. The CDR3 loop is CASSPGGQYGGYTF. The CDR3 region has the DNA TGTGCCAGCTCACCAGGCGGGCAGTATGGCGGCTACACCTTC.

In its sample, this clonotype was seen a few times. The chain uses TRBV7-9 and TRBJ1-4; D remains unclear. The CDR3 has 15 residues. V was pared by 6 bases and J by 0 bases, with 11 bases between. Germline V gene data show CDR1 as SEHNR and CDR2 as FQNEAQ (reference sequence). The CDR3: CASSFAPATNEKLFF. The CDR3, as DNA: TGTGCCAGCAGTTTTGCCCCTGCAACTAATGAAAAACTGTTTTTT.

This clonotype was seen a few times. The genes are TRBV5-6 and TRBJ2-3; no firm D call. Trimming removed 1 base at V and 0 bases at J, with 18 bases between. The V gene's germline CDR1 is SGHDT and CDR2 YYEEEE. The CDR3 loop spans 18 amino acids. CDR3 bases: TGTGCCAGCAGCTTGAACCTGATGTCCAGTCTAAGCACAGATACGCAGTATTTT. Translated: CASSLNLMSSLSTDTQYF.

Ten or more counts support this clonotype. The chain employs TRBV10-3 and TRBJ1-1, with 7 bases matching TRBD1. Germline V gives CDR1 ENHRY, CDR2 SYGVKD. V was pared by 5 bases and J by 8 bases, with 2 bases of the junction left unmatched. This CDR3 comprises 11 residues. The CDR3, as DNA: TGTGCCATCAGTCAGGACAGGGAAGCTTTCTTT. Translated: CAISQDREAFF.

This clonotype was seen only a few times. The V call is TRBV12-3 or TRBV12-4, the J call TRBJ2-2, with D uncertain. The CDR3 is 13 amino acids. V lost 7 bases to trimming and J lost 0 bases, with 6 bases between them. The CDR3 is CASIGANTGELFF. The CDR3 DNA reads TGTGCCAGCATCGGCGCGAACACCGGGGAGCTGTTTTTT.

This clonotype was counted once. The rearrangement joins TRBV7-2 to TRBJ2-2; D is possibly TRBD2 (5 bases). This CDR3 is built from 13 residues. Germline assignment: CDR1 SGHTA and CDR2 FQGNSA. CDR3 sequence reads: CAGRTEGTGELFF. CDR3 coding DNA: TGTGCAGGAAGGACCGAGGGCACCGGGGAGCTGTTTTTT. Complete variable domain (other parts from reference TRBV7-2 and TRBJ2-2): GAGVSQSPSNKVTEKGKDVELRCDPISGHTALYWYRQSLGQGLEFLIYFQGNSAPDKSGLPSDRFSAERTGGSVSTLTIQRTQQEDSAVYLCAGRTEGTGELFFGEGSRLTVL.

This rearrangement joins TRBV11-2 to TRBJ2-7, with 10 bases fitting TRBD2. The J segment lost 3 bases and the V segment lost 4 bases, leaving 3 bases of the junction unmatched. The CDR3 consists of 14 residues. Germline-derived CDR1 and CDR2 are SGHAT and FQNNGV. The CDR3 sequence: CASSYGTSDYEQYF. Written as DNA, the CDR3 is TGTGCCAGCAGCTACGGGACTAGCGACTACGAGCAGTACTTC. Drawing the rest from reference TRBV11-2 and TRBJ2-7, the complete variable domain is EAGVAQSPRYKIIEKRQSVAFWCNPISGHATLYWYQQILGQGPKLLIQFQNNGVVDDSQLPKDRFSAERLKGVDSTLKIQPAKLEDSAVYLCASSYGTSDYEQYFGPGTRLTVT.

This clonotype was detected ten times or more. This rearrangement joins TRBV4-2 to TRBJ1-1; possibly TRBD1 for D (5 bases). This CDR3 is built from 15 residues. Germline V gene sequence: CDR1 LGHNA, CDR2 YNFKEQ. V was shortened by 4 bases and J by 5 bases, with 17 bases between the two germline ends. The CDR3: CASSPMGGGETEAFF. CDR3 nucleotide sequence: TGTGCCAGCAGCCCTATGGGGGGAGGGGAGACTGAAGCTTTCTTT.

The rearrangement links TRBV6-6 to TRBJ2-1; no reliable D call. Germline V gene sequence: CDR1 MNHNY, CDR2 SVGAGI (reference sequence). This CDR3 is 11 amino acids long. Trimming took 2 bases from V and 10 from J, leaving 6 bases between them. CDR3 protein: CASSYTGEQFF. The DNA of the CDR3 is TGTGCCAGCAGTTACACCGGCGAGCAGTTCTTC.

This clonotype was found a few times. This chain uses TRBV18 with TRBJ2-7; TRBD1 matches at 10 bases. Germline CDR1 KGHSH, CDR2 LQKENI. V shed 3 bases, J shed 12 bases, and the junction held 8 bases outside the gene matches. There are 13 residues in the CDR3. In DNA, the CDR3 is TGTGCCAGCTCACCGTGGGACAGGGGCTATTCGTACTTC. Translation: CASSPWDRGYSYF.

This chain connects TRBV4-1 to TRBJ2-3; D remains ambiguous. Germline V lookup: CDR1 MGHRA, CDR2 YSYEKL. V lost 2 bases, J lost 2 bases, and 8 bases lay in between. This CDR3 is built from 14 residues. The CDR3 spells CASSQRADTDTQYF. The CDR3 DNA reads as TGCGCCAGCAGCCAACGGGCTGACACAGATACGCAGTATTTT.